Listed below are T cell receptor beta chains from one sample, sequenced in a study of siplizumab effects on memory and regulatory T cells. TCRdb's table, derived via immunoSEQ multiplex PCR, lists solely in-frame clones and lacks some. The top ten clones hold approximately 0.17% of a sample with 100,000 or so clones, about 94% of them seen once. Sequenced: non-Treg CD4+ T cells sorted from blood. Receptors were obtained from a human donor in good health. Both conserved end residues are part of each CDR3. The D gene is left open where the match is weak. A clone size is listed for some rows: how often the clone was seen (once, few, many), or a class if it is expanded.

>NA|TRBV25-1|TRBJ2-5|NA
TGTGCCAGCAGCGGTTGGGGTGAGAGGTACCAAGAGACCCAGTACTTC
CASSGWGERYQETQYF
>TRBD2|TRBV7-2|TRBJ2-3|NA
TGTGCCAGCAGCACCCGGGGGGATGATACGCAGTATTTT
CASSTRGDDTQYF
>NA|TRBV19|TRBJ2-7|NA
TGTGCCAGTAGTCCCCGGGACAGTGGACTATACTTC
CASSPRDSGLYF
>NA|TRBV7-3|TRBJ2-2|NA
TGTGCCAGCAGCGGACCAGGAGTCACCGGGGAGCTGTTTTTT
CASSGPGVTGELFF
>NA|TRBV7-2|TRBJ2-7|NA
TGTGCCAGCAGCTCCCTAAGGTCCTACGAGCAGTACTTC
CASSSLRSYEQYF
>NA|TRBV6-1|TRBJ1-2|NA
TGTGCCAGCAGGAAACAGGGTTCGGGCTATGGCTACACCTTC
CASRKQGSGYGYTF
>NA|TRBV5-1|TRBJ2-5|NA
TGCGCCAGCAGCTTGGATCCGGGAAGTCGGACCCAGTACTTC
CASSLDPGSRTQYF
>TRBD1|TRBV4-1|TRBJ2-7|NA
TGCGCCAGCAGCCAGGGGACAGGGACCTACGAGCAGTACTTC
CASSQGTGTYEQYF
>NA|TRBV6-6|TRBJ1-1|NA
TGTGCCAGCAGTTACAGGCAGGGAGCGAACACTGAAGCTTTCTTT
CASSYRQGANTEAFF
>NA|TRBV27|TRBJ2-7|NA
TGTGCCAGCAGGGCCACAGGGTCCGAGCAGTACTTC
CASRATGSEQYF
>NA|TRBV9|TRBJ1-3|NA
TGTGCCAGCAGCGGAGGGGGGCGCGGAAACACCATATATTTT
CASSGGGRGNTIYF
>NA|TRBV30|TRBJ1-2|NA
TGTGCCTGGAGTACAGGGTACTATGGCTACACCTTC
CAWSTGYYGYTF
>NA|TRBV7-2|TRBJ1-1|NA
TGTGCCAGCAGCTTGATACAGGGCCAGGCTTTGAACACTGAAGCTTTCTTT
CASSLIQGQALNTEAFF
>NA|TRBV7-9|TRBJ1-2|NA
TGTGCCAGCAGCTTAATTGTGGGGGGTGATGGCTACACCTTC
CASSLIVGGDGYTF
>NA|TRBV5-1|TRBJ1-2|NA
TGCGCCAGCACCCCTTGGGACAACTATGGCTACACCTTC
CASTPWDNYGYTF
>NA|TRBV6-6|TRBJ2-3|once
TGTGCCAGCAGTTACGGCGATCTCAGGGGTTGGGATACGCAGTATTTT
CASSYGDLRGWDTQYF
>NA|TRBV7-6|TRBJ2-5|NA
TGTGCCAGCAGCCTCCTATTAGACAGTTTCGGAGAGACCCAGTACTTC
CASSLLLDSFGETQYF
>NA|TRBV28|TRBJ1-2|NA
TGTGCCAGCAGTGTACAAAACTATGGCTACACCTTC
CASSVQNYGYTF
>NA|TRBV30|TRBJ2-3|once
TGTGCCTGGAGTGTTGGGAGCCGGTCCCGCACAGATACGCAGTATTTT
CAWSVGSRSRTDTQYF
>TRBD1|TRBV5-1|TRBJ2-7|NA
TGCGCCAGCAGCAAGACAGGGGACTTCCCAGGGGTTCACTACGAGCAGTACTTC
CASSKTGDFPGVHYEQYF
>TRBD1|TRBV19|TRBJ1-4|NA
TGTGCCAGTAGATCAACAGGGGGCACAACTAATGAAAAACTGTTTTTT
CASRSTGGTTNEKLFF
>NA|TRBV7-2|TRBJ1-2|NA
TGTGCCAGCAGCTTAGGTGATGGAGGAGGGTATGGCTACACCTTC
CASSLGDGGGYGYTF
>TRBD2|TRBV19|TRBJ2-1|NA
TGTGCCAGTAAGCTTAGCGGGGGGCGCTACAATGAGCAGTTCTTC
CASKLSGGRYNEQFF
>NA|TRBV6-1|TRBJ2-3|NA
TGTGCCAGCAGTGAGGGGCTAGCGCGGGGCACAGATACGCAGTATTTT
CASSEGLARGTDTQYF
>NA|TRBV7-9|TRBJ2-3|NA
TGTGCCAGCAGCTTAATGGATACGCAGTATTTT
CASSLMDTQYF
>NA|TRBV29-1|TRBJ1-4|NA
TGCAGCGGGAGCACCCCGGGCGGGGGGGAAAAACTGTTTTTT
CSGSTPGGGEKLFF
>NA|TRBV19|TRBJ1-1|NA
TGTGCCAGTAGTCGGGGGGGCACTGAAGCTTTCTTT
CASSRGGTEAFF